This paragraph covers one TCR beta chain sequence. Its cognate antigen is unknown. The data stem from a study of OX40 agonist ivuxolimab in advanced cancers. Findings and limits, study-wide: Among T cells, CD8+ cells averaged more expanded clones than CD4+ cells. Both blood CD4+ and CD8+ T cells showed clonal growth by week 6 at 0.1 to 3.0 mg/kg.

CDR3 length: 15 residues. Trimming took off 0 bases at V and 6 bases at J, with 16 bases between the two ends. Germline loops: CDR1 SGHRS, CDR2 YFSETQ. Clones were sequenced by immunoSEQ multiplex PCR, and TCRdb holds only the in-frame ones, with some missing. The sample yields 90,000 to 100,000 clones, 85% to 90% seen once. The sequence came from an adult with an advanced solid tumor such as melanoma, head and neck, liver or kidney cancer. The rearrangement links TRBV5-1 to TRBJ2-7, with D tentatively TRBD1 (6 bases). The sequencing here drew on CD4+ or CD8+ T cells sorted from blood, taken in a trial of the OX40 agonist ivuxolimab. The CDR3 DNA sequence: TGCGCCAGCAGCTTGGGCGCCAGGGGATTAGGCGAGCAGTACTTC. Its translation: CASSLGARGLGEQYF. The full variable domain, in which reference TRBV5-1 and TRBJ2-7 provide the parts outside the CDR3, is KAGVTQTPRYLIKTRGQQVTLSCSPISGHRSVSWYQQTPGQGLQFLFEYFSETQRNKGNFPGRFSGRQFSNSRSEMNVSTLELGDSALYLCASSLGARGLGEQYFGPGTRLTVT.